The sequence of this TCR beta chain was determined in a study of T cell changes during pregnancy in multiple sclerosis. The germline V gene encodes CDR1 SGHAT and CDR2 FQNNGV. The CDR3 extends over 15 amino acids. V was clipped by 1 base and J by 7 bases, with 13 bases between them. Profiling relied on immunoSEQ multiplex PCR, and the TCRdb table lists in-frame clones only, not all of them. Of about 100,000 clones listed, about nine tenths were seen once; the top ten hold about 1.8%. This sequence originates from a female donor with multiple sclerosis, enrolled in a pregnancy study. The chain links TRBV11-2 to TRBJ1-4; weak D call: TRBD1 (5 bases). The sample consisted of peripheral blood, taken after pregnancy. DNA for the CDR3: TGTGCCAGCAGCTTAGGAAGGTGGGGGGGTGAAAAACTGTTTTTT. This encodes CASSLGRWGGEKLFF.